The rows below give T cell receptor beta chains drawn from one sample of a study of OX40 agonist ivuxolimab in advanced cancers. Assay: immunoSEQ multiplex PCR; the TCRdb copy retains only in-frame clones and omits some. The sample comprises about 80,000 clones, approximately 91% of which are singletons, and approximately 0.7% rests with the top ten. The material sequenced was CD4+ or CD8+ T cells sorted from blood, taken in a trial of the OX40 agonist ivuxolimab. Receptor source: an adult with an advanced solid tumor such as melanoma, head and neck, liver or kidney cancer. The CDR3 runs from the conserved cysteine through the conserved F or W. A D gene is named only where the DNA matches it firmly. A clone size is listed for some rows: how often the clone was seen (once, few, many), or a class if it is expanded.

J gene	clone size	V gene	D gene	CDR3 protein	CDR3 DNA
TRBJ2-5	few	TRBV11-1	NA	CASSFLRQETQYF	TGTGCCAGCAGCTTTTTACGTCAAGAGACCCAGTACTTC
TRBJ2-7	NA	TRBV6-1	NA	CASSEVGYYEQYF	TGTGCCAGCAGTGAAGTCGGTTACTACGAGCAGTACTTC
TRBJ2-5	NA	TRBV15	TRBD1	CATSGWTGNQETQYF	TGTGCCACCAGCGGATGGACAGGCAACCAAGAGACCCAGTACTTC
TRBJ2-7	once	TRBV6-1	NA	CASSPQGYEQYF	TGTGCCAGCAGTCCTCAGGGGTACGAGCAGTACTTC
TRBJ2-6	NA	TRBV18	NA	CASSPGLHSGANVLTF	TGTGCCAGCTCGCCTGGACTGCACTCTGGGGCCAACGTCCTGACTTTC
TRBJ2-7	NA	TRBV30	NA	CAWSVGKSYEQYF	TGTGCCTGGAGCGTTGGGAAATCCTACGAGCAGTACTTC
TRBJ1-2	NA	TRBV7-2	TRBD1	CASSLPGTAFNYGYTF	TGTGCCAGCAGCTTACCTGGGACAGCCTTTAACTATGGCTACACCTTC
TRBJ1-4	NA	TRBV7-2	NA	CASSPGQNNEKLFF	TGTGCCAGCAGCCCGGGGCAGAATAATGAAAAACTGTTTTTT
TRBJ2-7	once	TRBV7-2	TRBD1	CASSTDRESYYEQYF	TGTGCCAGCAGCACGGACAGGGAATCTTACTACGAGCAGTACTTC
TRBJ2-2	NA	TRBV9	NA	CASTNRAGPNTGELFF	TGTGCCAGCACCAACAGGGCGGGACCTAACACCGGGGAGCTGTTTTTT
TRBJ2-1	once	TRBV28	TRBD2	CASTTGVAGGPSYNEQFF	TGTGCCAGCACCACAGGGGTAGCGGGAGGGCCTTCCTACAATGAGCAGTTCTTC
TRBJ2-2	NA	TRBV28	TRBD2	CASSLLPPGTSFHRGAVF	TGTGCCAGCAGTTTACTGCCCCCGGGGACTAGCTTTCACCGGGGAGCTGTTTTT
TRBJ1-1	NA	TRBV7-2	NA	CASSYRQSGTEAFF	TGTGCCAGCAGCTACCGACAGTCGGGCACTGAAGCTTTCTTT
TRBJ2-1	NA	TRBV28	NA	CASSLLGNEQFF	TGTGCCAGCAGTTTACTAGGCAATGAGCAGTTCTTC
TRBJ1-1	once	TRBV18	NA	CASSPIDGEAEAFF	TGTGCCAGCTCCCCTATTGACGGGGAGGCGGAAGCTTTCTTT
TRBJ2-2	NA	TRBV11-2	TRBD1	CASSWGQYTGELFF	TGTGCCAGCAGCTGGGGACAGTACACCGGGGAGCTGTTTTTT
TRBJ2-1	NA	TRBV4-3	NA	CASSPGLFFGVYNEQFF	TGCGCCAGCAGCCCTGGACTGTTCTTTGGTGTTTACAATGAGCAGTTCTTC
TRBJ1-2	few	TRBV19	NA	CASSIRGFGYTF	TGTGCCAGTAGTATCCGGGGCTTTGGCTACACCTTC
TRBJ1-1	few	TRBV7-8	NA	CASSLGAWGGEAFF	TGTGCCAGCAGCTTAGGGGCGTGGGGCGGTGAAGCTTTCTTT
TRBJ2-4	NA	TRBV28	TRBD1	CASSHLGTGGLAKNIQYF	TGTGCCAGCAGCCATTTGGGGACAGGGGGCCTAGCCAAAAACATTCAGTACTTC
TRBJ2-5	NA	TRBV7-3	NA	CASSSSGVETQYF	TGTGCCAGCAGCTCCTCAGGGGTAGAGACCCAGTACTTC
TRBJ2-7	NA	TRBV7-2	NA	CASSATYWTYEQYF	TGTGCCAGCAGCGCCACGTACTGGACCTACGAGCAGTACTTC